One and the same sample provided the 21 T cell receptor beta chains below, sequenced in a study of cytomegalovirus exposure and HLA in healthy donors. It was with 60 Vbeta and 13 Jbeta primers that the PCR ran. The table came from immunoSEQ multiplex PCR; TCRdb's copy has only in-frame clones and leaves some out. Found here are about 110,000 clones, roughly 68% of them singletons; the top ten hold nearly 0.9%. Sequenced: PBMCs. The origin of the receptors is a woman under 40 in good health and CMV-seronegative.

The chain recombines TRBV10-3 with TRBJ1-2, with TRBD1 matching 9 bases. Germline-derived CDR1 and CDR2 are ENHRY and SYGVKD. The CDR3 is 12 residues long. With V trimmed by 9 bases and J by 6 bases, 5 bases remained unmatched. CDR3 in amino acids: CAIQGAADGYTF. The CDR3 DNA reads TGTGCCATACAGGGGGCAGCCGATGGCTACACCTTC.

The chain employs TRBV10-1 and TRBJ2-7; D is uncertain. CDR3 length: 11 amino acids. Trimming stripped 6 bases from V and 0 bases from J, with 3 bases between. Per the germline V gene, CDR1 is WNHNN and CDR2 is SYGVQD (reference sequence). DNA of the CDR3: TGCGCCAGCAGCAACTCCTACGAGCAGTACTTC. Translated: CASSNSYEQYF.

This chain uses TRBV19 with TRBJ2-7, with TRBD1 matching 10 bases. The CDR3 loop spans 15 amino acids. The germline gives CDR1 LNHDA, CDR2 SQIVND (reference sequence). V lost 8 bases and J lost 5; bases outside the gene matches: 12. The CDR3 bases are TGTGCCAGTCAAGATCCCCGGGGGACAGGGGACGAGCAGTACTTC. Its translation is CASQDPRGTGDEQYF.

In its sample, this clone was seen once. The gene calls are TRBV30 and TRBJ1-3; D unclear. Trimming shortened V by 4 bases and J by 7 bases, and 11 bases separated the two germline ends. Germline V lookup: CDR1 GTSNPN, CDR2 SVGIG (reference sequence). There are 12 residues in the CDR3. The CDR3 region is CAWTGSTNTIYF. CDR3 sequence (DNA): TGTGCCTGGACAGGTTCAACGAACACCATATATTTT.

The chain employs TRBV9 and TRBJ2-2, with a possible D match to TRBD1 (5 bases). The CDR3 spans 14 residues. Deletions cut 0 bases from V and 6 bases from J, with 9 bases between. Germline loops: CDR1 SGDLS, CDR2 YYNGEE. Here the CDR3 reads CASSVVGEAGELFF. For the CDR3, the DNA is TGTGCCAGCAGCGTAGTAGGGGAAGCCGGGGAGCTGTTTTTT.

The chain uses TRBV6-5 and TRBJ2-7, with TRBD2 as a possible D gene (5 bases). This CDR3 is 14 amino acids long. Between the trimmed V and J ends, which lost 2 bases and 5 bases, there was a span of 13 bases. The germline V gene encodes CDR1 MNHEY and CDR2 SVGAGI. The CDR3 sequence: CASSYEGRMNEQYF. CDR3 nucleotide sequence: TGTGCCAGCAGTTACGAGGGTCGGATGAACGAGCAGTACTTC.

The rearrangement uses TRBV29-1 and TRBJ1-2; D not resolved. Trimming took off 4 bases at V and 1 base at J, with 10 bases between the two ends. The CDR3 length is 13 residues. Per the germline V gene, CDR1 is SQVTM and CDR2 is ANQGSEA. The DNA for the CDR3 is TGCAGCGTTGCCTCCGGAGTTAACTATGGCTACACCTTC. This encodes CSVASGVNYGYTF.

The rearrangement joins TRBV5-1 to TRBJ2-3, with D possibly matching TRBD2 (5 bases). The ends were cut back, 2 bases at V and 4 bases at J, with 11 bases in the middle. The CDR3 sequence is 14 residues long. Germline CDR1 SGHRS, CDR2 YFSETQ. This chain's CDR3 is CASSFGTRADTQYF. For the CDR3, the DNA is TGCGCCAGCAGCTTTGGTACTAGAGCAGATACGCAGTATTTT.

This clone was observed a handful of times. The DNA of the CDR3 is TGTGCCAGCAGCTTAGTAGGGCTAGCGGGGACCTACGAGCAGTACTTC. Encoded protein: CASSLVGLAGTYEQYF. The V gene is TRBV7-9, the J gene TRBJ2-5, with 9 positions matching TRBD2. Near its end, the DNA agrees better with TRBJ2-7, so the J call may be wrong. CDR3 length equals 16 residues. Per germline, CDR1 SEHNR and CDR2 FQNEAQ (reference sequence).

This clone came up a few times. The genes are TRBV18 and TRBJ1-1, with D possibly TRBD1 on 6 matching bases. Trimming took off 1 base at V and 3 bases at J, with 12 bases between the two ends. CDR3 length: 15 residues. CDR1 KGHSH and CDR2 LQKENI come from the germline V gene. CDR3 sequence (DNA): TGTGCCAGCTCACCACGCGTAGGGGGGGACACTGAAGCTTTCTTT. Amino acid sequence: CASSPRVGGDTEAFF. Based on the CDR3 plus reference TRBV18 and TRBJ1-1, the full variable domain is NAGVMQNPRHLVRRRGQEARLRCSPMKGHSHVYWYRQLPEEGLKFMVYLQKENIIDESGMPKERFSAEFPKEGPSILRIQQVVRGDSAAYFCASSPRVGGDTEAFFGQGTRLTVV.

This CDR3 is CASSSEASGANVLTF. In DNA, the CDR3 is TGTGCCAGCAGCTCCGAGGCCTCTGGGGCCAACGTCCTGACTTTC. The rearrangement uses TRBV7-3 and TRBJ2-6; D uncertain. Germline V CDR1 and CDR2: SGHTA, FQGTGA. V was pared by 4 bases and J by 0 bases, with 7 bases between. CDR3 length: 15 residues.

The J gene is TRBJ2-6, the V gene TRBV11-2; 7 positions match TRBD1. The CDR3 has 18 amino acids. V dropped 5 bases and J dropped 0; count of bases not matched to a gene: 10. Germline V gene sequence: CDR1 SGHAT, CDR2 FQNNGV. The CDR3 region is CASSADRAPRSGANVLTF. Written as DNA, the CDR3 is TGTGCCAGCAGCGCAGACAGGGCGCCCCGCTCTGGGGCCAACGTCCTGACTTTC.

The table lists this clone with a few counts. CDR3 in amino acids: CASSFYRGNTEAFF. The CDR3 bases are TGTGCCAGCAGCTTTTACCGGGGGAACACTGAAGCTTTCTTT. V is TRBV5-6 and J is TRBJ1-1; D is uncertain. The CDR3 extends over 14 amino acids. The V end lost 2 bases, the J end lost 1 base, and 9 bases lay between the germline ends. Germline lookup yields CDR1 SGHDT and CDR2 YYEEEE.

V usage is TRBV19 and J usage is TRBJ2-2, with unresolved D. Germline-derived CDR1 and CDR2 are LNHDA and SQIVND (reference sequence). V was shortened by 3 bases and J by 2 bases, with 7 bases between the two germline ends. CDR3 size: 14 residues. CDR3 coding DNA: TGTGCCAGTAGTATGACACATAACACCGGGGAGCTGTTTTTT. This gives the protein CASSMTHNTGELFF. The full variable domain, its missing parts supplied by reference TRBV19 and TRBJ2-2, is DGGITQSPKYLFRKEGQNVTLSCEQNLNHDAMYWYRQDPGQGLRLIYYSQIVNDFQKGDIAEGYSVSREKKESFPLTVTSAQKNPTAFYLCASSMTHNTGELFFGEGSRLTVL.

This rearrangement joins TRBV6-5 to TRBJ1-3; the match to TRBD1 covers 8 bases. V shed 2 bases and J 9 bases; nucleotides not matched to a gene: 0. The CDR3 contains 12 residues. Germline CDR1 and CDR2: MNHEY and SVGAGI. In DNA, the CDR3 is TGTGCCAGCAGTTACGGACAGGGCACCATATATTTT. Amino acids: CASSYGQGTIYF.

This clone showed up just once. J is TRBJ2-3 and V is TRBV5-1; TRBD1 matches 7 bases. The trim removed 2 bases at V and 14 bases at J, leaving 20 bases unmatched. This CDR3 has 16 residues. The germline gives CDR1 SGHRS, CDR2 YFSETQ. The CDR3 DNA follows: TGCGCCAGCAGCTTTGGGCACCGGGACAGTCGGACAGATATGTATTTT. Protein product: CASSFGHRDSRTDMYF.

The rearrangement joins TRBV4-1 to TRBJ2-2; 7 bases match TRBD1. There are 14 residues in the CDR3. The V gene's germline CDR1 is MGHRA and CDR2 YSYEKL. J gave up 6 bases and V 1 base, and 2 bases lay outside the gene matches. Here the CDR3 reads CASSQGQGAGELFF. As DNA, the CDR3 is TGCGCCAGCAGCCAAGGACAGGGCGCCGGGGAGCTGTTTTTT.

The V call is TRBV7-7, the J call TRBJ2-3; 11 bases agree with TRBD2. V lost 5 bases to trimming and J lost 0 bases; unmatched junction nucleotides: 1. The CDR3 has 15 residues. Germline CDR1 is SSHAT and CDR2 is FNYEAQ (reference sequence). CDR3 DNA: TGTGCCAGCAGCCCTAGCGGGGGGAGCACAGATACGCAGTATTTT. Its protein product is CASSPSGGSTDTQYF.

The chain uses TRBV27 and TRBJ1-3; D possibly corresponds to TRBD1 (6 bases). The CDR3 spans 15 residues. The V gene lost 8 bases and the J gene lost 0 bases, with 14 bases spanning the gap. Germline V gene sequence: CDR1 MNHEY, CDR2 SMNVEV (reference sequence). DNA for the CDR3: TGTGCCAGCCGACCGCGGGGGGCCTCTGGAAACACCATATATTTT. Its translation is CASRPRGASGNTIYF.

The CDR3 spells CASTPVLNTEAFF. As DNA, the CDR3 is TGTGCCAGTACCCCAGTCCTGAACACTGAAGCTTTCTTT. The chain recombines TRBV19 with TRBJ1-1; no definite D call. This CDR3 spans 13 amino acids. Trimming shortened V by 7 bases and J by 0 bases, and 9 bases separated the two germline ends. Germline V lookup: CDR1 LNHDA, CDR2 SQIVND (reference sequence).

This rearrangement joins TRBV30 to TRBJ2-4; weak D call: TRBD2 (6 bases). CDR3 length: 13 amino acids. Germline values: CDR1 GTSNPN, CDR2 SVGIG (reference sequence). V was pared by 1 base and J by 3 bases, with 7 bases between. CDR3 protein: CAWSGRGKNIQYF. The CDR3, as DNA: TGTGCCTGGAGTGGGAGGGGCAAAAACATTCAGTACTTC.